The subject of this entry is one TCR beta chain. The entry originates in a study of blood T cell repertoires in COVID-19. Study summary: The study drew acute and convalescent COVID-19 samples from the United States, Italy and Spain. From T cells, B-cell-depleted T cells, or PBMCs came the material, which was cDNA or gDNA.

This CDR3 region has 15 residues. Per the germline V gene, CDR1 is LNHDA and CDR2 is SQIVND (reference sequence). With 6 bases removed from V and 4 bases from J, the gap between germline ends came to 18 bases. Per the original data handling: By means of reference gene primer amplification, nucleated cell counts were estimated. The protocol was immunoSEQ multiplex PCR, while the TCRdb copy is restricted to in-frame clones and leaves out a portion. V, J and clone size were drawn from that table, and D and trimming were deduced from the DNA. The table includes 200,000 to 300,000 clones, roughly 84% detected once.

V and J are TRBV19 and TRBJ1-2; D might be TRBD1 (5 bases). Sequencing was carried out using peripheral blood. The clonotype originates from a man aged 55-75 years with acute or convalescent COVID-19. The CDR3 sequence: CASSGTDKGPYGYTF. CDR3 in DNA: TGTGCCAGTAGCGGGACTGACAAAGGACCCTATGGCTACACCTTC.